The rows below give T cell receptor beta chains drawn from one sample of a study of glioma-infiltrating T cells. In TCRdb, the multiplex PCR reads were re-called with MiXCR into one record per CDR3 protein. The sample records about 180,000 distinct CDR3 sequences, under 55% being singletons. Sequencing used glioma tissue, nonneoplastic brain tissue, or PBMCs (not recorded which). The receptors shown here come from a human donor with low-grade glioma or glioblastoma, undergoing nonglioma brain surgery, or in good health (not recorded which). The CDR3 runs from the conserved cysteine through the conserved F or W. A D gene is named only where the DNA matches it firmly. Part of the rows lack a size; the others show once, few, many or a class for expanded clones.

TGTGCCAGCAGTTTAGGAATGAACACTGAAGTTTTCTTT,CASSLGMNTEVFF,once,-,TRBV12-3/TRBV12-4,TRBJ1-1
TGTGCCAGCAGGGACAGCGGACCAAATCAGCCCCAGCATTTT,CASRDSGPNQPQHF,many,-,TRBV2,TRBJ1-5
TGTGCCAGCCCACCACCGGCGGGAGGAAGGACAGATACGCAGTATTTT,CASPPPAGGRTDTQYF,-,TRBD2,TRBV18,TRBJ2-3
TGTGCCAGCTCATCACAGCGAGGGACAGGGAAAGAGACCCAGTACTTC,CASSSQRGTGKETQYF,few,TRBD1,TRBV18,TRBJ2-5
TGCAGCGTGTCGGTGGACGAGCAGTACTTC,CSVSVDEQYF,-,-,TRBV29-1,TRBJ2-7
TGCAGTGCCCCGCGGTTGGGGTCCGGGGAGCTGTTTTTT,CSAPRLGSGELFF,many,-,TRBV20-1,TRBJ2-2
TGCAGTGCTAGACCGGACAGGGGGCAGCAGACCCAGTACTTC,CSARPDRGQQTQYF,many,TRBD1,TRBV20-1,TRBJ2-5
TGTGCCAGTAGTATAGCGGGCAGGGACAATCAGCCCCAGCATTTT,CASSIAGRDNQPQHF,few,-,TRBV19,TRBJ1-5
TGTGCCAGCAGGGCTAGCGGGACGTCAGATACGCAGTATTTT,CASRASGTSDTQYF,few,TRBD2,TRBV7-2,TRBJ2-3
TGCGCCAGCAGCCAGTTAGGACAGCAAGAGACCCAGTACTTC,CASSQLGQQETQYF,many,-,TRBV4-1,TRBJ2-5
TGTGCCAGCAGCACGGACAGATACAATGAGCAGTTCTTC,CASSTDRYNEQFF,-,-,TRBV16,TRBJ2-1
TGTGCCAGCAGTCCCTACTCTACTAGCACAGATATGCAGTATTTT,CASSPYSTSTDMQYF,-,-,TRBV12-3/TRBV12-4,TRBJ2-3
TGCAGCTACGGGACCGACACAGATACGCAGTATTTT,CSYGTDTDTQYF,few,-,TRBV29-1,TRBJ2-3
TGTGCCAGCAGTTCTACTAGCGGGACTCCTTACGAGCAGTACTTC,CASSSTSGTPYEQYF,many,TRBD2,TRBV28,TRBJ2-7
TGTGCCAGCAGTCAGGTTTTACCCTACAATGAGCAGTTCTTC,CASSQVLPYNEQFF,many,-,TRBV28,TRBJ2-1
TGTGCCACCAGTGGGGCAAGTTCAGGGACCCAGTACTTC,CATSGASSGTQYF,-,-,TRBV24-1,TRBJ2-5
TGCAGTGTGGAGACTAGCGGGAACTCAGATACGCAGTATTTT,CSVETSGNSDTQYF,-,TRBD2,TRBV20-1,TRBJ2-3
TGTGCCAGCAGTGGACTAGTCGATGAGCAGTTCTTC,CASSGLVDEQFF,many,-,TRBV2,TRBJ2-1
TGTGCCAGCGCTAGGGGGACGGGAGAGCAGTACTTC,CASARGTGEQYF,many,-,TRBV25-1,TRBJ2-7
TGCAGTGCCAGACCGACCTGGACTGGCTACACCTTC,CSARPTWTGYTF,many,-,TRBV20-1,TRBJ1-2
TGTGCCAGTAGTATAGCGGCTAACAATGAGCAGTTCTTC,CASSIAANNEQFF,-,-,TRBV19,TRBJ2-1
TGTGCCAGCAGTGAGGTTTATAGCAATCAGCCCCAGAATTTT,CASSEVYSNQPQNF,-,-,TRBV2,TRBJ1-5
TGTGCCAGCAGCTTAGGGCGTCCTAGCGGTGCCCAAGAGACCCAGTACTTC,CASSLGRPSGAQETQYF,-,TRBD2,TRBV7-9,TRBJ2-5
TGTGCCAGCAGCCAACCGGACAGGGGTAGTACTGAAGCTTTCTTT,CASSQPDRGSTEAFF,-,TRBD1,TRBV16,TRBJ1-1
TGCAGCGTTCTCGATTTTTTGGGGGGCAACACCGGGGAGCTGTTTTTT,CSVLDFLGGNTGELFF,-,-,TRBV29-1,TRBJ2-2
TGTGCCAGCAGCCAAGGAGCGGGCAAGAGCTCCTACGAGCAGTACTTC,CASSQGAGKSSYEQYF,-,-,TRBV3-1,TRBJ2-7
TGTGCCGTCAGTGAGAGCACTCCAAGCAATCAGCCCCAGCATTTT,CAVSESTPSNQPQHF,-,-,TRBV10-3,TRBJ1-5
TGCAGTGCTAGAGATGGGCAGCGGGAGTGGACAGATACGCAGTATTTT,CSARDGQREWTDTQYF,many,TRBD2,TRBV20-1,TRBJ2-3
TGTGCCAGTAGTCAGGGGGCTGCGGGCACTGAAGCTTTCTTT,CASSQGAAGTEAFF,many,TRBD1,TRBV19,TRBJ1-1
TGTGCCAGCAGTTACTCTTGTGGGACTGAAGCTTTCTTT,CASSYSCGTEAFF,-,-,TRBV6-5,TRBJ1-1
TGTGCCAGCTCACCGGGGGGGAATTCACCCCTCCACTTT,CASSPGGNSPLHF,many,-,TRBV18,TRBJ1-6
TGTGCCAGCAGTTTCACACAGGGCTCGGGCGAGCAGTACTTC,CASSFTQGSGEQYF,many,-,TRBV27,TRBJ2-7
TGTGCCAGCTCCGGGGGGGCCTTCACAAATCAGCAGTACTTC,CASSGGAFTNQQYF,once,TRBD2,TRBV11-1,TRBJ2-5
TGTGCCAGCAGTTTATTGAGGGGGGCAGGCTATGGCTACACCTTC,CASSLLRGAGYGYTF,many,-,TRBV28,TRBJ1-2
TGCGCCAGCAGCCAAACTAGCGGGAGGAACACCGGGGAGCTGTTTTTT,CASSQTSGRNTGELFF,-,TRBD2,TRBV5-1,TRBJ2-2
TGTGCCAGCAGTCTTAAGGCAGTGATTCGGCGCCTCTGTGAGCAGTACTTC,CASSLKAVIRRLCEQYF,-,-,TRBV6-2/TRBV6-3,TRBJ2-7
TGTGCCAGCAGGAATAGCGGGAGGGAGACCCAGTACTTC,CASRNSGRETQYF,-,TRBD2,TRBV12-3/TRBV12-4,TRBJ2-5
TGCAGCGTTGGCCAGGCCGGCCGGGAGCAGTTCTTC,CSVGQAGREQFF,-,-,TRBV29-1,TRBJ2-1
TGTGCCAGCAGTTCGGCGGGGGCCACCCCTTCACCCCTCCACTTT,CASSSAGATPSPLHF,-,-,TRBV5-4,TRBJ1-6
TGCAGTGCTAGAGACGGGGGGCTGGCTGAAGCTTTCTTT,CSARDGGLAEAFF,many,-,TRBV20-1,TRBJ1-1